Listed below are T cell receptor beta chains from one sample, sequenced in a study of blood T cell repertoires in COVID-19. The protocol was immunoSEQ multiplex PCR, while the TCRdb copy is restricted to in-frame clones and leaves out a portion. This sample yields fewer than 300,000 clones, of which around 81% are seen a single time; roughly 2.9% belongs to the top ten. Sequences were obtained from peripheral blood. The receptors derive from a woman aged 55-70 years with active or convalescent COVID-19. The CDR3 runs from the conserved cysteine through the conserved F or W. A D gene is named only where the DNA matches it firmly.

d_gene | j_gene | v_gene | CDR3aa
NA | TRBJ1-6 | TRBV2 | CASSGTEQYNSPLHF
TRBD2 | TRBJ2-7 | TRBV12-3/TRBV12-4 | CASSLATSVEQYF
TRBD2 | TRBJ2-1 | TRBV3-1/TRBV3-2 | CASSRRTSGGDSEQFF
TRBD2 | TRBJ2-4 | TRBV9 | CASSFGTSGGGNIQYF
NA | TRBJ1-5 | TRBV21-1 | CASIPGQDGNQPQHF
TRBD2 | TRBJ2-3 | TRBV7-6 | CASSLLVDGGGGIDADTQYF
NA | TRBJ2-4 | TRBV2 | CASSAPGLAKNIQYF
TRBD2 | TRBJ2-1 | TRBV13 | CASSLRSTSGGVYNEQFF
NA | TRBJ1-1 | TRBV7-3 | CASSRSKNTEAFF
TRBD2 | TRBJ2-1 | TRBV19 | CASSIASGSYNEQFF
TRBD2 | TRBJ2-1 | TRBV4-2 | CASSQGTSGGGEQFF
NA | TRBJ1-2 | TRBV4-1 | CASSPQASHYGYTF
TRBD2 | TRBJ2-7 | TRBV11-2 | CASSLERLAGGSYEQYF
TRBD2 | TRBJ2-5 | TRBV5-1 | CASSLMAGGSGRPQTQYF
NA | TRBJ2-1 | TRBV4-3 | CASSPTGWNEQFF
NA | TRBJ1-2 | TRBV10-3 | CAIETEPANYGYTF
NA | TRBJ2-1 | TRBV5-4 | CASSLAGGGGLYNEQFF
NA | TRBJ1-5 | TRBV2 | CASSGSGVGGNQPQHF
TRBD1 | TRBJ1-2 | TRBV15 | CATSPGQTNYGYTF
NA | TRBJ1-1 | TRBV29-1 | CSARQGGNTEAFF
NA | TRBJ2-7 | TRBV11-2 | CASSYVLWRPYEQYF
TRBD2 | TRBJ2-3 | TRBV5-4 | CASSATGTSGAPSTDTQYF
NA | TRBJ1-2 | TRBV12-3/TRBV12-4 | CASSNRIGYGYTF
TRBD1 | TRBJ1-2 | TRBV12-3/TRBV12-4 | CASSFGTGEGYTF
TRBD1 | TRBJ1-2 | TRBV19 | CASSKSDRGNSNYGYTF
TRBD2 | TRBJ2-5 | TRBV18 | CASSDSTSGGPETQYF
NA | TRBJ1-1 | TRBV11-2 | CASSLAGTSPWGTEAFF
NA | TRBJ1-1 | TRBV7-2 | CASSLQGPNTEAFF
NA | TRBJ1-1 | TRBV5-1 | CASSQKGDGAFF
TRBD2 | TRBJ2-7 | TRBV7-6 | CASSRGLAGAYEQYF
NA | TRBJ1-5 | TRBV2 | CASSPGHSNQPQHF
TRBD2 | TRBJ2-5 | TRBV5-6 | CASSAGLAEPQETQYF
NA | TRBJ2-3 | TRBV27 | CASSLRRVGTDTQYF
TRBD1 | TRBJ2-3 | TRBV5-1 | CASSLEGASYTQYF
TRBD1 | TRBJ2-7 | TRBV30 | CAVNRDRVSYEQYF
TRBD1 | TRBJ1-4 | TRBV19 | CASRRHTDRENEKLFF
TRBD1 | TRBJ2-6 | TRBV7-8 | CASSFRDRVTNVLTF
TRBD2 | TRBJ2-5 | TRBV6-5 | CASSRSGGAQETQYF
NA | TRBJ1-2 | TRBV19 | CASRISQGPGYTF
NA | TRBJ1-2 | TRBV27 | CASSFAGKVAHYGYTF
NA | TRBJ1-5 | TRBV12-2 | CASRLAEINQPQHF
TRBD2 | TRBJ2-1 | TRBV5-4 | CASRAPGRGGGYGEQFF
TRBD2 | TRBJ2-6 | TRBV7-3 | CASSSGLAGASSGANVLTF
TRBD2 | TRBJ2-2 | TRBV6-5 | CASSFSGGGTGELFF
TRBD2 | TRBJ2-6 | TRBV18 | CASSPSGLALSGANVLTF